Described below is a single TCR beta chain sequence and its context. Trimming at V came to 5 bases and at J to 5 bases, leaving 4 bases not matched to a gene. Germline-derived CDR1 and CDR2 are SEHNR and FQNEAQ (reference sequence). The CDR3 totals 13 residues. The sample comes from a study of CD8 T cells in Susac syndrome. Random hexamers were used to reverse transcribe roughly 0.45 to 1 ug of RNA. TCRdb passed the immunoSEQ multiplex PCR reads through MiXCR, listing each CDR3 protein once. Found here are tens of thousands of distinct CDR3 sequences, 93% of them singletons; the top ten hold less than 0.19%.

The sample was CD4+ T cells from PBMCs. The TCR originated in a human donor with Susac syndrome. This chain uses TRBV7-9 with TRBJ1-1; 8 nucleotides match TRBD1. The CDR3 sequence: CASSPWTGTEAFF. The CDR3 DNA reads TGTGCCAGCAGCCCCTGGACAGGGACTGAAGCTTTCTTT.